This T cell receptor (beta chain) stems from a study of tumor-infiltrating lymphocytes in primary liver carcinoma. Study findings and constraints: Only around 7.5-24% of top clones occurred in all five tumor regions.

Joint extraction of RNA and DNA used 20-30 mg of bulk tissue that was unsorted. Cases comprised patients with primary liver carcinoma who received surgical resection. Chronic HBV infection affected patients, none of whom had received treatment. From germline, CDR1 is SGHNT and CDR2 YENEEA. The CDR3 has 15 residues. V lost 5 bases and J 2 bases, leaving 16 bases between the germline ends. Starting material of roughly 550 ng total RNA yielded TCR beta cDNA via a constant-region primer. Employing slightly modified ARM-PCR, three nested multiplex PCR rounds were run, and these gave rise to the TCR beta libraries. Primers for the first two PCR rounds were TRBV1-TRBV30 forward primers and a C-beta reverse primer (roughly 10 cycles per round). TCRdb analysed the multiplex PCR reads with MiXCR anew, one entry per CDR3 protein. The top ten hold around 8.4% of the sample, which has roughly 120,000 distinct CDR3 sequences, approximately 64% seen once.

For this clonotype: Its antigen remains unknown.

This TCR derives from a woman aged 55-70 years with primary liver carcinoma and hepatitis B virus infection. The chain combines TRBV11-3 with TRBJ2-7; D unclear. The sequencing input was liver tumor tissue from sampling region 3. Subset in this sample: tumor region T3, left-lateral pole. The CDR3 DNA is TGTGCCAGCAGCGTGGGGTGGGGAAGCCCCTACGAGCAGTACTTC. Protein product: CASSVGWGSPYEQYF. Full variable domain (remainder filled in from reference TRBV11-3 and TRBJ2-7): EAGVVQSPRYKIIEKKQPVAFWCNPISGHNTLYWYLQNLGQGPELLIRYENEEAVDDSQLPKDRFSAERLKGVDSTLKIQPAELGDSAVYLCASSVGWGSPYEQYFGPGTRLTVT.